Below are 23 T cell receptor beta chains sequenced from a single sample in a study of CD8 T cells in Susac syndrome. Roughly 0.5 to 1 ug RNA was reverse transcribed with random hexamers. MiXCR, run by TCRdb on the immunoSEQ multiplex PCR reads, gives a single entry per CDR3 protein. The sample records some 190,000 distinct CDR3 sequences, 94% being singletons. Source material: CD4+ T cells from PBMCs. The origin of the receptors is a human donor with Susac syndrome.

V and J are TRBV5-4 and TRBJ1-6; D not certain. Germline assignment: CDR1 SGHNT and CDR2 YYREEE (reference sequence). The CDR3 contains 16 residues. V lost 4 bases to trimming and J lost 0 bases, with 11 bases between them. CDR3 nucleotide sequence: TGTGCCAGCAGCGCGGCCTCTAGCTCCTATAATTCACCCCTCCACTTT. This codes for CASSAASSSYNSPLHF.

The V call is TRBV6-6, the J call TRBJ1-2; TRBD1 aligns across 9 bases. V shed 5 bases, J shed 8 bases, and the junction held 9 bases outside the gene matches. CDR3 length: 14 residues. In germline, CDR1 is MNHNY, CDR2 SVGAGI (reference sequence). CDR3 sequence: CASSSTGTGQGYTF. The CDR3 bases are TGTGCCAGCAGTAGCACCGGGACAGGGCAAGGCTACACCTTC.

The V and J genes are TRBV5-4 and TRBJ1-2; 7 positions match TRBD1. Germline V CDR1 and CDR2: SGHNT, YYREEE (reference sequence). The CDR3 spans 15 residues. The V gene end was trimmed by 4 bases and the J gene end by 2 bases; junction bases not matched to a gene: 8. The CDR3: CASSPRGQSNYGYTF. For the CDR3, the DNA is TGTGCCAGCAGCCCCAGGGGACAGTCAAACTATGGCTACACCTTC.

This clonotype turned up a few times. This rearrangement joins TRBV20-1 to TRBJ1-1; no reliable D call. The V gene lost 1 base and the J gene lost 0 bases, with 6 bases spanning the gap. The germline CDR1 and CDR2 sequences are DFQATT and SNEGSKA (reference sequence). The CDR3 covers 13 residues. DNA for the CDR3: TGCAGTGCTAGAGGGCAGCTGAACACTGAAGCTTTCTTT. Its protein is CSARGQLNTEAFF.

The rearrangement joins TRBV9 to TRBJ1-1; a weak D match, TRBD1 (5 bases). V lost 4 bases to trimming and J lost 1 base, with 14 bases between them. Per germline, CDR1 SGDLS and CDR2 YYNGEE. The CDR3 has 15 residues. The CDR3 sequence is CASSFTGGPNTEAFF. Here the CDR3 DNA reads TGTGCCAGCAGCTTTACAGGAGGTCCGAACACTGAAGCTTTCTTT.

This rearrangement joins TRBV27 to TRBJ2-5; 8 bases match TRBD2. In germline, CDR1 is MNHEY, CDR2 SMNVEV (reference sequence). There are 14 residues in the CDR3. J was trimmed by 5 bases and V by 5 bases; bases with no gene match: 7. The CDR3 bases are TGTGCCAGCAGTCCTAATTCGGGAGGGGAGACCCAGTACTTC. Its protein product is CASSPNSGGETQYF.

The chain recombines TRBV7-6 with TRBJ2-5; 12 nucleotides align to TRBD1. The CDR3 totals 17 residues. Trimming removed 0 bases from V and 5 bases from J; junction bases left unmatched: 7. Per germline, CDR1 SGHVS and CDR2 FNYEAQ. CDR3 nucleotide sequence: TGTGCCAGCAGCTTAGCGCGGGGGACAGGGGGCATGGAGACCCAGTACTTC. This translates into CASSLARGTGGMETQYF.

This sequence joins TRBV7-2 and TRBJ2-7; the match to TRBD1 covers 8 bases. Germline lookup yields CDR1 SGHTA and CDR2 FQGNSA. V was clipped by 5 bases and J by 5 bases; unmatched bases: 11. The CDR3 runs to 15 residues. CDR3 amino acids: CASSRPGQEMDEQYF. The CDR3 DNA reads TGTGCCAGCAGCCGTCCGGGACAGGAGATGGACGAGCAGTACTTC.

V usage is TRBV29-1 and J usage is TRBJ2-7; D may correspond to TRBD1 or TRBD2 (5 bases each). Germline CDR1 reads SQVTM; CDR2 reads ANQGSEA. The germline V and J ends were trimmed by 3 bases and 1 base, with 16 bases remaining between them. This CDR3 is built from 15 residues. CDR3: CSVERFRGGSYEQYF. CDR3 DNA: TGCAGCGTTGAGCGGTTCCGGGGCGGTTCCTACGAGCAGTACTTC.

The J gene is TRBJ2-4, the V gene TRBV7-9; 11 nucleotides agree with TRBD2. Germline CDR1 reads SEHNR; CDR2 reads FQNEAQ (reference sequence). The CDR3 has 18 amino acids. The V and J ends lost 0 bases and 1 base, in that order; junction bases with no gene match: 5. Here the CDR3 DNA reads TGTGCCAGCAGCTTAGCAGTCCGACTAGCGGGGGCCAAAAACATTCAGTACTTC. It is translated as CASSLAVRLAGAKNIQYF.

This clonotype was counted once. The rearrangement links TRBV29-1 to TRBJ2-1, with TRBD1 identical over 11 bases. The CDR3 is 18 residues long. Germline loops: CDR1 SQVTM, CDR2 ANQGSEA. The ends lost 3 bases at V and 6 bases at J; junction bases unmatched: 16. CDR3: CSVDLTRRTGGLVNEQFF. The CDR3 DNA reads TGCAGCGTTGATCTAACCCGAAGGACAGGGGGCCTTGTCAATGAGCAGTTCTTC.

This clonotype was picked up one time. The chain joins TRBV19 to TRBJ1-2, with 8 bases lining up with TRBD1. The length of the CDR3 is 15 residues. The ends lost 3 bases at V and 4 bases at J; junction bases unmatched: 7. The germline gives CDR1 LNHDA, CDR2 SQIVND (reference sequence). The CDR3 reads CASSISDRGLYGYTF. The DNA of the CDR3 is TGTGCCAGTAGTATCTCCGACAGGGGACTCTATGGCTACACCTTC.

The V and J genes are TRBV5-1 and TRBJ2-1; D is unclear. Trimming stripped 4 bases from V and 10 bases from J, with 15 bases between. Germline V gene data show CDR1 as SGHRS and CDR2 as YFSETQ. The CDR3 runs 13 residues. The CDR3 here is CASSANRGWEQFF. The CDR3 nucleotides are TGCGCCAGCAGCGCGAACCGCGGCTGGGAGCAGTTCTTC.

The rearrangement links TRBV20-1 to TRBJ2-1, with 8 bases identical to TRBD2. CDR1 and CDR2 from the germline V gene are DFQATT and SNEGSKA (reference sequence). The CDR3 spans 15 residues. V gave up 0 bases and J gave up 7 bases; unmatched junction bases: 8. The chain's CDR3 is CSAREVRGVRNEQFF. The CDR3, as DNA: TGCAGTGCTAGAGAGGTGCGGGGGGTGCGGAATGAGCAGTTCTTC.

The CDR3 loop is CSASGRSRGAYNEQFF. DNA of the CDR3: TGCAGTGCTAGCGGTCGGTCCAGGGGAGCCTACAATGAGCAGTTCTTC. This rearrangement joins TRBV20-1 to TRBJ2-1; weak D call: TRBD1 (6 bases). CDR1 and CDR2 from the germline V gene are DFQATT and SNEGSKA (reference sequence). This CDR3 has 16 amino acids. V lost 3 bases, J lost 2 bases, and 17 bases lay in between.

The chain uses TRBV19 and TRBJ1-6, with TRBD1 identical over 8 bases. After removal of 5 bases from V and 3 bases from J, the junction contained 6 bases not matched to a gene. The CDR3 has 16 amino acids. Germline CDR1 and CDR2: LNHDA and SQIVND (reference sequence). CDR3 in DNA: TGTGCCAGTAGTCCCCGACAGGGGAACTATAATTCACCCCTCCACTTT. Amino acids: CASSPRQGNYNSPLHF. Full variable domain (rest looked up from reference TRBV19 and TRBJ1-6): DGGITQSPKYLFRKEGQNVTLSCEQNLNHDAMYWYRQDPGQGLRLIYYSQIVNDFQKGDIAEGYSVSREKKESFPLTVTSAQKNPTAFYLCASSPRQGNYNSPLHFGNGTRLTVT.

The rearrangement uses TRBV3-1 and TRBJ2-7; 9 bases are a match to TRBD1. Germline V lookup: CDR1 LGHDT, CDR2 YNNKEL (reference sequence). The J segment lost 3 bases and the V segment lost 4 bases, leaving 7 bases of the junction unmatched. This CDR3 spans 15 amino acids. The CDR3 region is CASSRHGQGNYEQYF. The CDR3 nucleotides are TGTGCCAGCAGCCGACACGGACAGGGGAACTACGAGCAGTACTTC.

The chain has TRBV6-6 and TRBJ2-3, with 7 nucleotides matching TRBD2. V dropped 2 bases and J dropped 6; count of bases not matched to a gene: 5. This CDR3 region has 14 residues. CDR1 MNHNY and CDR2 SVGAGI come from the germline V gene (reference sequence). In DNA form, the CDR3 reads TGTGCCAGCAGTTACCGGGTCGGGGGGGATACGCAGTATTTT. This translates into CASSYRVGGDTQYF.

This sequence joins TRBV19 and TRBJ1-4; 7 bases fit TRBD1. V lost 4 bases and J lost 8; bases outside the gene matches: 4. Germline values: CDR1 LNHDA, CDR2 SQIVND (reference sequence). This CDR3 region has 13 residues. The DNA of the CDR3 is TGTGCCAGTAGTAACCGACAGGGCGAAAAACTGTTTTTT. The encoded protein is CASSNRQGEKLFF.

The gene calls are TRBV15 and TRBJ1-6; possible D gene TRBD1, 5 bases. V was cut by 1 base and J by 6 bases, with 13 bases left in between. The germline V gene has CDR1 LNHNV and CDR2 YYDKDF (reference sequence). This CDR3 contains 16 residues. Here the CDR3 reads CATSRAGDGGNSPLHF. The CDR3 DNA reads TGTGCCACCAGCAGAGCAGGCGACGGGGGTAATTCACCCCTCCACTTT.

The chain uses TRBV29-1 and TRBJ2-7, with D possibly matching TRBD2 (6 bases). Per the germline V gene, CDR1 is SQVTM and CDR2 is ANQGSEA. The CDR3 is 15 residues long. Trimming left V 1 base short and J 1 base short, with 14 bases between. Written as DNA, the CDR3 is TGCAGCGTTGAAGGTTTGCGGGGCCAATCCTACGAGCAGTACTTC. It encodes CSVEGLRGQSYEQYF.

The J gene is TRBJ2-5, the V gene TRBV3-1; possibly TRBD2 for D (5 bases). CDR1 and CDR2 (germline): LGHDT, YNNKEL (reference sequence). The CDR3 runs to 14 residues. Trimming pared 0 bases from V and 5 bases from J, leaving 10 bases between. The CDR3 DNA is TGTGCCAGCAGCCAAGATAGCCTAGCTGAGACCCAGTACTTC. This sequence encodes CASSQDSLAETQYF.

The J gene is TRBJ1-4, the V gene TRBV28, with D unclear. CDR1 MDHEN and CDR2 SYDVKM come from the germline V gene. This CDR3 has 12 residues. Trimming left V 5 bases short and J 10 bases short, with 11 bases between. The CDR3 nucleotides read TGTGCCAGCAGTGTTGGGATGCCAAAACTGTTTTTT. This encodes CASSVGMPKLFF.